These 9 T cell receptor beta chains share one sample of origin, sequenced in a study of cytomegalovirus exposure and HLA in healthy donors. Assay used: immunoSEQ multiplex PCR; TCRdb lists only in-frame clones, some missing. The profile covers some 240,000 clones, with approximately 86% appearing a single time and over 0.95% taken by the ten largest. Sequencing input: PBMCs. The source is a woman aged 25 to 45 in good health and CMV-seropositive.

This chain connects TRBV28 to TRBJ1-2; 9 nucleotides match TRBD1. CDR3 size: 14 residues. Germline CDR1 reads MDHEN; CDR2 reads SYDVKM. V shed 6 bases, J shed 3 bases, and the junction held 5 bases outside the gene matches. CDR3 region: CASRRQGEDYGYTF. CDR3 in DNA: TGTGCCAGCAGGCGACAGGGGGAGGACTATGGCTACACCTTC.

The chain has TRBV7-9 and TRBJ2-5; no clear D gene. This CDR3 spans 11 amino acids. Trimming left V 5 bases short and J 5 bases short, with 6 bases between. Looked up from germline, CDR1 is SEHNR and CDR2 is FQNEAQ (reference sequence). The CDR3 DNA is TGTGCCAGCAGCACCGGGGAGACCCAGTACTTC. Protein: CASSTGETQYF.

The chain links TRBV27 to TRBJ2-3; a possible D gene is TRBD1 (6 bases). The ends were cut back, 10 bases at V and 2 bases at J, with 19 bases in the middle. Germline loops: CDR1 MNHEY, CDR2 SMNVEV (reference sequence). The CDR3 contains 15 residues. CDR3 in amino acids: CATGVGTRPTDTQYF. The DNA for the CDR3 is TGTGCCACCGGAGTGGGGACAAGGCCCACAGATACGCAGTATTTT.

The rearrangement links TRBV28 to TRBJ2-7, with 8 bases matching TRBD1. Germline CDR1 reads MDHEN; CDR2 reads SYDVKM. The CDR3 is 14 amino acids. The trim removed 5 bases at V and 6 bases at J, leaving 9 bases unmatched. The CDR3 DNA sequence: TGTGCCAGCAGTCCTCCGGACAGGGCGCGCGAGCAGTACTTC. This codes for CASSPPDRAREQYF.

This clone was recorded many times. The J gene is TRBJ1-5, the V gene TRBV19; D unclear. The CDR3 length is 14 residues. Germline CDR1 LNHDA, CDR2 SQIVND (reference sequence). V shed 8 bases and J shed 0 bases, with 11 bases lying between them. CDR3 DNA: TGTGCCAGTTCTCAAGACTATAGCAATCAGCCCCAGCATTTT. Protein product: CASSQDYSNQPQHF.

This clone occurred once. The chain has TRBV4-1 and TRBJ1-1; 9 bases fit TRBD1. The CDR3 length is 15 residues. With V trimmed by 4 bases and J by 4 bases, 7 bases remained unmatched. Germline assignment: CDR1 MGHRA and CDR2 YSYEKL. CDR3 in DNA: TGCGCCAGCAGCCGGGGACAGGGTGAGAGCACTGAAGCTTTCTTT. Residues: CASSRGQGESTEAFF.

This sequence joins TRBV20-1 and TRBJ1-1; D is uncertain. Germline assignment: CDR1 DFQATT and CDR2 SNEGSKA (reference sequence). The ends were cut back, 4 bases at V and 12 bases at J, with 15 bases in the middle. The CDR3 is 11 residues long. The CDR3 loop is CSAKRTEVTFF. In DNA form, the CDR3 reads TGCAGTGCTAAGCGGACTGAGGTAACTTTCTTT.

This chain connects TRBV5-1 to TRBJ1-5; D not resolved. The CDR3 is 13 residues long. Germline CDR1 is SGHRS and CDR2 is YFSETQ. The V and J ends lost 4 bases and 2 bases respectively, with 7 bases between them. In DNA, the CDR3 is TGCGCCAGCAGCAGGGAGCGCAATCAGCCCCAGCATTTT. Protein sequence: CASSRERNQPQHF.

The chain employs TRBV18 and TRBJ2-1; D might be TRBD2 (5 bases). This CDR3 is 11 amino acids long. The V gene's germline CDR1 is KGHSH and CDR2 LQKENI. V was trimmed by 6 bases and J by 13 bases, leaving 13 bases between them. CDR3 nucleotides: TGTGCCAGCTCGCAAGGACTCAGTCAGTTCTTC. This codes for CASSQGLSQFF.